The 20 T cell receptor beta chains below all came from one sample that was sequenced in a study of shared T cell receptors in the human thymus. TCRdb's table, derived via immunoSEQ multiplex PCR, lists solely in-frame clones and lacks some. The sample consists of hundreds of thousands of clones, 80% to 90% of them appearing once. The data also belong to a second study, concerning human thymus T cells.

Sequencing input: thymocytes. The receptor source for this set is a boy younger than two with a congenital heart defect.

The DNA for the CDR3 is TGCAGTGCCCCTCAGACCTACGAGCAGTACTTC. Protein sequence: CSAPQTYEQYF. This chain joins TRBV20-1 and TRBJ2-7; D remains ambiguous. Trimming pared 6 bases from V and 2 bases from J, leaving 8 bases between. The CDR3 consists of 11 residues. CDR1 is DFQATT, CDR2 SNEGSKA, per germline (reference sequence).

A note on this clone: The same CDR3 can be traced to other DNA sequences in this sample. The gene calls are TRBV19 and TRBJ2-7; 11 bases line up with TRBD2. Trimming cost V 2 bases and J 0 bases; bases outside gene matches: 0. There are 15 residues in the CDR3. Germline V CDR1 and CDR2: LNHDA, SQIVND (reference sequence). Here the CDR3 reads CASSITSGSSYEQYF. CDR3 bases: TGTGCCAGTAGTATAACTAGCGGGAGCTCCTACGAGCAGTACTTC.

The CDR3 DNA reads as TGTGCCAGTAGTATTCCAGGGGCAAGGGGACTAGCGGGTCACAGGGCCGGGGAGCTGTTTTTT. As protein: CASSIPGARGLAGHRAGELFF. V usage is TRBV19 and J usage is TRBJ2-2, with 12 bases matching TRBD2. This CDR3 spans 21 amino acids. Germline CDR1 reads LNHDA; CDR2 reads SQIVND (reference sequence). Trimming took 3 bases from V and 6 from J; bases not matched to a gene: 20.

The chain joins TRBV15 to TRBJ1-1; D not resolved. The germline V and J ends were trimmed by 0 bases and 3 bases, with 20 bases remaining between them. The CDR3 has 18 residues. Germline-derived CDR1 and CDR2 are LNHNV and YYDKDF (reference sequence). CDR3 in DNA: TGTGCCACCAGCAGAGAGGGCCTCAACCCCAACGAATACACTGAAGCTTTCTTT. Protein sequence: CATSREGLNPNEYTEAFF.

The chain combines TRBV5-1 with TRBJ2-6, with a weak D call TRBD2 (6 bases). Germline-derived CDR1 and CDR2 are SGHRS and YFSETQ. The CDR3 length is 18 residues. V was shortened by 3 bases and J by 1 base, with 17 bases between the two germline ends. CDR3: CASSSGVGLGSGANVLTF. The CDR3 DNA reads TGCGCCAGCAGCTCGGGGGTAGGTTTAGGGTCTGGGGCCAACGTCCTGACTTTC.

In DNA, the CDR3 is TGTGCCAGCAGGACCCAGGGGGCTGGGAATTCACCCCTCCACTTT. It encodes CASRTQGAGNSPLHF. This chain uses TRBV28 with TRBJ1-6; 8 bases line up with TRBD1. Germline CDR1 MDHEN, CDR2 SYDVKM. The junction had 8 bases not matched to a gene; V was cut back by 6 bases and J by 7 bases. The CDR3 spans 15 residues.

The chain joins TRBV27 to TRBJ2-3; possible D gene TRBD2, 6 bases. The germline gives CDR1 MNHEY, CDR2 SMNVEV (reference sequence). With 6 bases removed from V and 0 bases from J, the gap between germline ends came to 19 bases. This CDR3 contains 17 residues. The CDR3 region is CASRFVSGQFSTDTQYF. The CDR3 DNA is TGTGCCAGCAGGTTTGTTAGCGGACAATTTAGCACAGATACGCAGTATTTT.

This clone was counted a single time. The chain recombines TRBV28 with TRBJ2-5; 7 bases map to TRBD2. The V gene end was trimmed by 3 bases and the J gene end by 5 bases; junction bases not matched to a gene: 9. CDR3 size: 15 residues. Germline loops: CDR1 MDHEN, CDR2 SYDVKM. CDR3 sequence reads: CASSFPWRDYETQYF. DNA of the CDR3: TGTGCCAGCAGTTTCCCATGGCGGGACTACGAGACCCAGTACTTC. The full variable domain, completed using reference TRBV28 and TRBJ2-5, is DVKVTQSSRYLVKRTGEKVFLECVQDMDHENMFWYRQDPGLGLRLIYFSYDVKMKEKGDIPEGYSVSREKKERFSLILESASTNQTSMYLCASSFPWRDYETQYFGPGTRLLVL.

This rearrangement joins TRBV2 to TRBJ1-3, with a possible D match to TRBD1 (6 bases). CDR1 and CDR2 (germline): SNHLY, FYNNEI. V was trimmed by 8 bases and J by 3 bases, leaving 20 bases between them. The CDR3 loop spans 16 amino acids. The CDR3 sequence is CASEGLGGVGGNTIYF. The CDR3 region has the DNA TGTGCCAGCGAAGGTTTAGGGGGAGTAGGTGGAAACACCATATATTTT. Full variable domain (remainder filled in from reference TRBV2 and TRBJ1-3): EPEVTQTPSHQVTQMGQEVILRCVPISNHLYFYWYRQILGQKVEFLVSFYNNEISEKSEIFDDQFSVERPDGSNFTLKIRSTKLEDSAMYFCASEGLGGVGGNTIYFGEGSWLTVV.

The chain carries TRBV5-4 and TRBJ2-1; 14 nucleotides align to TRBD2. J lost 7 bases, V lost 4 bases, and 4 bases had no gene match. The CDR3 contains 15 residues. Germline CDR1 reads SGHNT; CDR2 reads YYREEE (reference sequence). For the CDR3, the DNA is TGTGCCAGCAGCCCGACTAGCGGGAGGGTAAATGAGCAGTTCTTC. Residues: CASSPTSGRVNEQFF.

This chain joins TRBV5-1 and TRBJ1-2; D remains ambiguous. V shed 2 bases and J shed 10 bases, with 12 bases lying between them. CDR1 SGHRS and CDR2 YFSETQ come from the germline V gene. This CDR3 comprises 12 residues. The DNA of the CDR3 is TGCGCCAGCAGCTTACCTGACATTATCTACACCTTC. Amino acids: CASSLPDIIYTF.

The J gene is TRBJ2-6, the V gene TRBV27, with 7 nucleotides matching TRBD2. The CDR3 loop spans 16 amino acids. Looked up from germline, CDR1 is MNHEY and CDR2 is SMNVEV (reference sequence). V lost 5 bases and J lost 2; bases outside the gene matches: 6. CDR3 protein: CASSLLARAGANVLTF. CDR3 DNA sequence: TGTGCCAGCAGTCTACTAGCGCGCGCTGGGGCCAACGTCCTGACTTTC.

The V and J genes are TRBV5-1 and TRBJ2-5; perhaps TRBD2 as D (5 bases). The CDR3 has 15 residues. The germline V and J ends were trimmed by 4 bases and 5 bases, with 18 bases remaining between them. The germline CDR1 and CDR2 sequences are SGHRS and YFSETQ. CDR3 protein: CASSHFPLGWETQYF. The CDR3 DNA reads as TGCGCCAGCAGCCACTTCCCACTAGGGTGGGAGACCCAGTACTTC.

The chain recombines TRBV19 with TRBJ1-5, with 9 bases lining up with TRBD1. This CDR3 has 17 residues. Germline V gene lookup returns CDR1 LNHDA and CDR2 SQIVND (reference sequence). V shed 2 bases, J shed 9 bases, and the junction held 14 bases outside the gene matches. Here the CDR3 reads CASSIPTGGRALPPQHF. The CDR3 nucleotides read TGTGCCAGTAGTATACCGACAGGGGGTCGGGCCCTTCCGCCCCAGCATTTT.

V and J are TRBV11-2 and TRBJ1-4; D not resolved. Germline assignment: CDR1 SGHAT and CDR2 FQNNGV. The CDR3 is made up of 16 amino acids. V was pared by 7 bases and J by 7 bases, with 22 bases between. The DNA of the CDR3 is TGTGCCAGCACCACCCCCCCCGGGGTAGAGTGTGAAAAACTGTTTTTT. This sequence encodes CASTTPPGVECEKLFF.

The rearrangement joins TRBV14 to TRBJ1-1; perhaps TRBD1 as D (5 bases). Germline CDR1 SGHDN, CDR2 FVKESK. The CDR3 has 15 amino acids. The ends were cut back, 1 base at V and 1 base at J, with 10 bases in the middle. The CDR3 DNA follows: TGTGCCAGCAGCCAAGTTCGACAGACGAACACTGAAGCTTTCTTT. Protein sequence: CASSQVRQTNTEAFF.

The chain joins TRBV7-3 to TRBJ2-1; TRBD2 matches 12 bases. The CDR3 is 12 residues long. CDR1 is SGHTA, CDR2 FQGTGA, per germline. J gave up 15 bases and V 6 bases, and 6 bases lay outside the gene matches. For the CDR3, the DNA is TGTGCCAGCAGTTCGACTAGCGGGGGAGTGTTCTTC. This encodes CASSSTSGGVFF.

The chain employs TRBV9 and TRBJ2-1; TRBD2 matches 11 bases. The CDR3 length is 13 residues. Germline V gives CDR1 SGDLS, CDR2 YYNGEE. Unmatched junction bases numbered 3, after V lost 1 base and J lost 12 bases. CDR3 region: CASSVRSGGGQFF. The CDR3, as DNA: TGTGCCAGCAGCGTACGTAGCGGGGGGGGGCAGTTCTTC.

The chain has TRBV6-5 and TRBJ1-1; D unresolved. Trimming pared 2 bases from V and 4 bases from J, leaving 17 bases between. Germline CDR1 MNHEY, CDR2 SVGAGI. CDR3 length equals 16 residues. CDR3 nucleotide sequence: TGTGCCAGCAGTTACACTAGTCCTCGGCGGGGCACTGAAGCTTTCTTT. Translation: CASSYTSPRRGTEAFF.

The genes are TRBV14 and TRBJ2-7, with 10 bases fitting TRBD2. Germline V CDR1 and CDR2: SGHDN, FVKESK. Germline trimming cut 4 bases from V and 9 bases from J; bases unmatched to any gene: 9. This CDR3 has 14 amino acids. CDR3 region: CASSRTSGTDGQYF. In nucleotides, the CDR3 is TGTGCCAGCAGCCGGACTAGCGGCACCGACGGGCAGTACTTC.